These 13 T cell receptor beta chains were all obtained from the same sample, sequenced in a study of shared clonotypes between healthy human individuals. The data were produced by immunoSEQ multiplex PCR, yet TCRdb's version contains in-frame clones alone and is incomplete. The table records 550,000 to 600,000 clones, around 81% of them present only once. The specimen sequenced was PBMCs. These receptors all stem from a woman aged 40 to 55 in good health. Some clones in this sample may be carry-over from other donors' samples.

The rearrangement links TRBV5-1 to TRBJ2-1, with 13 bases identical to TRBD2. The J segment lost 6 bases and the V segment lost 4 bases, leaving 4 bases of the junction unmatched. The CDR3 has 15 residues. Germline V gives CDR1 SGHRS, CDR2 YFSETQ. CDR3 amino acids: CASSTGLAGSNEQFF. Written as DNA, the CDR3 is TGCGCCAGCAGCACGGGACTAGCGGGAAGCAATGAGCAGTTCTTC.

This chain connects TRBV30 to TRBJ2-1, with TRBD2 matching over 12 bases. Germline V lookup: CDR1 GTSNPN, CDR2 SVGIG (reference sequence). Losses at the gene ends were 1 base for V and 12 bases for J; bases not matched to a gene: 4. This CDR3 has 13 residues. CDR3 sequence (DNA): TGTGCCTGGAGTGGACTAGCGGGAGTCGCGCAGTTCTTC. Encoded protein: CAWSGLAGVAQFF.

This clone was seen ten or more times. The chain has TRBV11-2 and TRBJ2-7, with D unclear. Looked up from germline, CDR1 is SGHAT and CDR2 is FQNNGV. Trimming cost V 5 bases and J 2 bases, with 7 bases left between them. The CDR3 extends over 12 amino acids. In DNA, the CDR3 is TGTGCCAGCAGCCGAACCCCCTACGAGCAGTACTTC. Translation: CASSRTPYEQYF.

The J gene is TRBJ2-5, the V gene TRBV7-7; 10 nucleotides agree with TRBD2. Looked up from germline, CDR1 is SSHAT and CDR2 is FNYEAQ (reference sequence). The CDR3 is 15 residues long. The CDR3 DNA follows: TGTACTAGCAGCTTTAATAGCGGGGGGCAAGAGACCCAGTACTTC. This sequence encodes CTSSFNSGGQETQYF.

V is TRBV7-9 and J is TRBJ1-5; D remains ambiguous. The germline V gene has CDR1 SEHNR and CDR2 FQNEAQ (reference sequence). V was pared by 2 bases and J by 4 bases, with 6 bases between. The CDR3 runs 13 residues. CDR3 region: CASSLMGNQPQHF. Written as DNA, the CDR3 is TGTGCCAGCAGCTTAATGGGGAATCAGCCCCAGCATTTT.

The chain carries TRBV10-3 and TRBJ2-1; TRBD2 matches at 8 bases. From germline, CDR1 is ENHRY and CDR2 SYGVKD. The CDR3 spans 16 residues. After removal of 11 bases from V and 8 bases from J, the junction contained 20 bases not matched to a gene. The CDR3 nucleotides are TGTGCCTCCCAGGGTGGATACGGGAGGGCGATGGATGAGCAGTTCTTC. This gives the protein CASQGGYGRAMDEQFF.

The chain has TRBV5-1 and TRBJ2-6; the D is unclear. The CDR3 length is 15 residues. V was clipped by 4 bases and J by 1 base, with 9 bases between them. Germline CDR1 reads SGHRS; CDR2 reads YFSETQ. The CDR3 bases are TGCGCCAGCAGCCGACAAGAGTCTGGGGCCAACGTCCTGACTTTC. Amino acid sequence: CASSRQESGANVLTF.

Note on this clone: A much larger clone is a single base away; this may be a read error. This chain uses TRBV11-1 with TRBJ1-1; the D is unclear. This CDR3 spans 13 amino acids. Germline-derived CDR1 and CDR2 are SGHAT and FQDESV (reference sequence). With 1 base removed from V and 0 bases from J, the gap between germline ends came to 3 bases. The CDR3 region is CASSLEVNTEAFF. CDR3 DNA sequence: TGTGCCAGCAGCTTAGAGGTGAACACTGAAGCTTTCTTT.

This clone has just a few counts. This chain joins TRBV6-1 and TRBJ1-1; 8 bases agree with TRBD1. The CDR3 is made up of 13 amino acids. Germline CDR1 and CDR2: MNHNS and SASEGT. V lost 5 bases to trimming and J lost 8 bases; unmatched junction nucleotides: 7. CDR3 loop: CASSPDRDGEAFF. CDR3 nucleotide sequence: TGTGCCAGCAGTCCGGACAGGGACGGCGAAGCTTTCTTT.

V and J are TRBV7-9 and TRBJ1-6; tentatively, D is TRBD1 (6 bases). From germline, CDR1 is SEHNR and CDR2 FQNEAQ (reference sequence). The V gene lost 1 base and the J gene lost 7 bases, with 11 bases spanning the gap. The CDR3 runs 15 residues. CDR3 protein: CASSLGSGANSPLHF. CDR3 in DNA: TGTGCCAGCAGCTTAGGCTCGGGGGCCAATTCACCCCTCCACTTT.

This clone was detected many times. This CDR3 is also generated by other DNA sequences in the sample. The chain is built from TRBV4-1 and TRBJ1-1; D possibly corresponds to TRBD1 (5 bases). This CDR3 has 15 amino acids. CDR1 is MGHRA, CDR2 YSYEKL, per germline. The V end was cut by 1 base, the J end by 5 bases, with 14 bases between. The CDR3 sequence: CASSQGTLRRTEAFF. The CDR3 DNA reads TGCGCCAGCAGCCAAGGGACACTGCGAAGAACTGAAGCTTTCTTT.

The chain couples TRBV4-2 to TRBJ1-1; D gene ambiguous. Germline V CDR1 and CDR2: LGHNA, YNFKEQ. V shed 0 bases and J shed 2 bases, with 7 bases lying between them. The CDR3 sequence is 14 residues long. CDR3 amino acids: CASSQEATNTEAFF. Here the CDR3 DNA reads TGTGCCAGCAGCCAAGAAGCTACCAACACTGAAGCTTTCTTT.

This clone came up a few times. This chain connects TRBV30 to TRBJ1-4, with TRBD1 as a possible D gene (5 bases). Germline CDR1 reads GTSNPN; CDR2 reads SVGIG (reference sequence). The CDR3 is 13 residues long. V lost 6 bases and J lost 4, with 12 bases in between. The CDR3 is CACKDSVNEKLFF. In DNA, the CDR3 is TGTGCCTGTAAAGACAGCGTTAATGAAAAACTGTTTTTT.